The source of this T cell receptor beta chain is a study of beta chain features in type 1 diabetes. Overall study context: Regarding age, gender and cell yields, patients proved similar to healthy donors. Across the samples, 100 million to 130 million sorted cells were examined in total.

TCRB transcripts that were expressed got sequenced, as all of the isolated RNA had been reverse transcribed. An average around 3.3 million reads came from naive, central memory and regulatory T cell samples. Clones were read by immunoSEQ multiplex PCR, and TCRdb kept only the in-frame ones, dropping some. The sample carries over 350,000 clones, roughly 16% recorded once. Trimming shortened V by 4 bases and J by 0 bases, and 17 bases separated the two germline ends. In germline, CDR1 is SGHDT, CDR2 YYEEEE. This CDR3 region has 17 residues. The authors sorted CD4+ naive, central memory, regulatory and stem cell-like memory cells via CD45RO/CCR7/CD25/CD127/CD95/CD27. This clone occurred a few times.

The chain uses TRBV5-6 and TRBJ2-1; perhaps TRBD2 as D (6 bases). This TCR was sampled from a young woman in good health. Material for sequencing was naive CD4+ T cells from blood. In DNA, the CDR3 is TGTGCCAGCAGCCACGCGGGCGGGACTCGCTCCTACAATGAGCAGTTCTTC. Protein sequence: CASSHAGGTRSYNEQFF. Drawing the rest from reference TRBV5-6 and TRBJ2-1, the complete variable domain is DAGVTQSPTHLIKTRGQQVTLRCSPKSGHDTVSWYQQALGQGPQFIFQYYEEEERQRGNFPDRFSGHQFPNYSSELNVNALLLGDSALYLCASSHAGGTRSYNEQFFGPGTRLTVL.